This passage covers 18 T cell receptor beta chains from one sample sequenced in a study of blood T cell repertoires in COVID-19. Clones were read by immunoSEQ multiplex PCR, and TCRdb kept only the in-frame ones, dropping some. The sample holds some 12,000 clones, roughly 90% seen once. The material sequenced was peripheral blood. Receptors were obtained from an older man with active COVID-19.

The chain uses TRBV27 and TRBJ2-7; 12 positions match TRBD2. CDR3 length: 16 amino acids. Germline lookup yields CDR1 MNHEY and CDR2 SMNVEV (reference sequence). V lost 1 base to trimming and J lost 5 bases; unmatched junction nucleotides: 6. CDR3 nucleotide sequence: TGTGCCAGCAGTTTATACCTAGCGGGAGGGCCCCACGAGCAGTACTTC. Amino acids: CASSLYLAGGPHEQYF.

This clone has only one observation. The chain links TRBV9 to TRBJ1-2, with 7 bases matching TRBD1. The CDR3 runs to 13 residues. With 0 bases clipped from V and 8 bases from J, the junction kept 4 bases outside the gene matches. Germline V gives CDR1 SGDLS, CDR2 YYNGEE. The CDR3 region is CASSVAEGAGYTF. The CDR3 coding sequence is TGTGCCAGCAGCGTAGCTGAGGGGGCGGGCTACACCTTC.

With respect to this clone: This CDR3 is also generated by other DNA sequences in the sample. The chain links TRBV7-2 to TRBJ2-1, with D hard to call. The CDR3 covers 11 residues. The germline gives CDR1 SGHTA, CDR2 FQGNSA. V gave up 5 bases and J gave up 9 bases, with 8 bases separating them. The CDR3 bases are TGTGCCAGCAGCCCTACCGTTGAGCAGTTCTTC. Protein: CASSPTVEQFF. Full variable domain (outside the CDR3, taken from reference TRBV7-2 and TRBJ2-1): GAGVSQSPSNKVTEKGKDVELRCDPISGHTALYWYRQSLGQGLEFLIYFQGNSAPDKSGLPSDRFSAERTGGSVSTLTIQRTQQEDSAVYLCASSPTVEQFFGPGTRLTVL.

The rearrangement uses TRBV4-3 and TRBJ1-1, with TRBD1 as a possible D gene (5 bases). The V gene lost 0 bases and the J gene lost 1 base, with 9 bases spanning the gap. Germline CDR1 LGHNA, CDR2 YSLEER. The CDR3 runs 15 residues. The CDR3 coding sequence is TGCGCCAGCAGCCAAGATTCCAGGGCGAACACTGAAGCTTTCTTT. Translating gives CASSQDSRANTEAFF.

The chain employs TRBV11-3 and TRBJ2-7, with a weak D call TRBD1 (5 bases). The CDR3 is 15 amino acids. Trimming took off 1 base at V and 2 bases at J, with 12 bases between the two ends. Germline CDR1 and CDR2: SGHNT and YENEEA. CDR3 residues: CASSLVLRATYEQYF. CDR3 nucleotide sequence: TGTGCCAGCAGCTTAGTTCTCAGGGCCACCTACGAGCAGTACTTC.

This chain joins TRBV6-6 and TRBJ1-5, with unresolved D. This CDR3 is built from 14 residues. The V end was cut by 7 bases, the J end by 4 bases, with 14 bases between. Germline loops: CDR1 MNHNY, CDR2 SVGAGI (reference sequence). The CDR3 bases are TGTGCCAGCACCCCACAAGGAGTTAATCAGCCCCAGCATTTT. Protein sequence: CASTPQGVNQPQHF.

This rearrangement joins TRBV7-2 to TRBJ1-5; D is perhaps TRBD1 (5 bases). V was clipped by 1 base and J by 6 bases, with 7 bases between them. CDR3 length equals 13 residues. Germline V CDR1 and CDR2: SGHTA, FQGNSA. Here the CDR3 reads CASSLGGPQPQHF. Here the CDR3 DNA reads TGTGCCAGCAGCTTAGGGGGCCCTCAGCCCCAGCATTTT.

The V gene is TRBV27, the J gene TRBJ1-1; D remains ambiguous. CDR3 length equals 12 residues. Germline loops: CDR1 MNHEY, CDR2 SMNVEV (reference sequence). The V gene lost 6 bases and the J gene lost 5 bases, with 10 bases spanning the gap. CDR3 amino acids: CASRSSGTEAFF. In DNA, the CDR3 is TGTGCCAGCAGGTCCTCGGGGACTGAAGCTTTCTTT.

This clone occurred a few times. The chain uses TRBV10-1 and TRBJ1-5; D uncertain. The germline gives CDR1 WNHNN, CDR2 SYGVQD (reference sequence). V lost 4 bases, J lost 3 bases, and 7 bases lay in between. The CDR3 totals 13 residues. The DNA for the CDR3 is TGCGCCAGCAGTGTTGGAGTCAATCAGCCCCAGCATTTT. This gives the protein CASSVGVNQPQHF.

The chain couples TRBV5-6 to TRBJ2-1; D may be TRBD2 (5 bases). Germline assignment: CDR1 SGHDT and CDR2 YYEEEE. The length of the CDR3 is 13 residues. V was trimmed by 4 bases and J by 7 bases, leaving 12 bases between them. The CDR3, as DNA: TGTGCCAGCAGCCGGGATTTAGGGAATGAGCAGTTCTTC. Translating it yields CASSRDLGNEQFF.

The CDR3 spells CASSSRGSGYTF. CDR3 coding DNA: TGTGCCAGCAGTTCCAGGGGATCTGGCTACACCTTC. The chain has TRBV6-2 or TRBV6-3 and TRBJ1-2; D possibly corresponds to TRBD1 (6 bases). There are 12 residues in the CDR3. Germline CDR1 reads MNHEY; CDR2 reads SVGEGT. The ends were cut back, 4 bases at V and 7 bases at J, with 10 bases in the middle.

A few counts support this clone. The V call is TRBV5-8, the J call TRBJ2-1; D is unresolved. The CDR3 totals 15 residues. Trimming removed 0 bases from V and 3 bases from J, with 10 bases in between. Germline V gives CDR1 SGHTS, CDR2 YDEGEE. The CDR3 protein is CASSLELNIYNEQFF. CDR3 bases: TGTGCCAGCAGCTTGGAACTAAACATCTACAATGAGCAGTTCTTC.

The rearrangement uses TRBV27 and TRBJ2-1; 11 nucleotides agree with TRBD2. The CDR3 runs 13 residues. Germline V gene data show CDR1 as MNHEY and CDR2 as SMNVEV (reference sequence). Losses at the gene ends were 6 bases for V and 9 bases for J; bases not matched to a gene: 4. CDR3 bases: TGTGCCAGCAGACTAGCGGGAGTGGGTGAGCAGTTCTTC. It translates to CASRLAGVGEQFF.

The chain uses TRBV5-1 and TRBJ1-5, with a tentative D call TRBD1 (6 bases). Germline CDR1 reads SGHRS; CDR2 reads YFSETQ. With 0 bases removed from V and 5 bases from J, the gap between germline ends came to 12 bases. CDR3 length equals 15 residues. CDR3 coding DNA: TGCGCCAGCAGCTTGGATTCGGCAGGGGATCAGCCCCAGCATTTT. The encoded protein is CASSLDSAGDQPQHF.

The V call is TRBV7-9, the J call TRBJ2-1; 13 bases are shared with TRBD2. Germline V lookup: CDR1 SEHNR, CDR2 FQNEAQ (reference sequence). The CDR3 totals 17 residues. V shed 2 bases, J shed 7 bases, and the junction held 8 bases outside the gene matches. CDR3 amino acids: CASSLPRLAGGGNEQFF. The CDR3 coding sequence is TGTGCCAGCAGCTTACCAAGACTAGCGGGGGGAGGTAATGAGCAGTTCTTC.

This chain connects TRBV5-5 to TRBJ2-5; no firm D call. The CDR3 contains 13 residues. CDR1 and CDR2 from the germline V gene are SGHKS and YYEKEE (reference sequence). V lost 4 bases and J 3 bases, leaving 10 bases between the germline ends. The CDR3 protein is CASSTRDEETQYF. CDR3 DNA: TGTGCCAGCAGCACCCGAGATGAAGAGACCCAGTACTTC.

The chain carries TRBV11-3 and TRBJ2-1, with 10 bases that match TRBD2. Trimming at V came to 2 bases and at J to 4 bases, leaving 5 bases not matched to a gene. This CDR3 spans 16 amino acids. In germline, CDR1 is SGHNT, CDR2 YENEEA. The DNA for the CDR3 is TGTGCCAGCAGCTTACAAGCGGGGGGGGCTTACAATGAGCAGTTCTTC. Encoded protein: CASSLQAGGAYNEQFF.

The sample holds a few counts of this clone. The chain couples TRBV5-1 to TRBJ2-7, with 7 bases lining up with TRBD1. Trimming removed 4 bases from V and 5 bases from J; junction bases left unmatched: 12. Germline-derived CDR1 and CDR2 are SGHRS and YFSETQ. The CDR3 loop spans 15 amino acids. The CDR3 spells CASSPVPGQSDEQYF. CDR3 sequence (DNA): TGCGCCAGCAGCCCCGTCCCGGGACAGTCGGACGAGCAGTACTTC. Together with reference TRBV5-1 and TRBJ2-7, the CDR3 gives the full variable domain: KAGVTQTPRYLIKTRGQQVTLSCSPISGHRSVSWYQQTPGQGLQFLFEYFSETQRNKGNFPGRFSGRQFSNSRSEMNVSTLELGDSALYLCASSPVPGQSDEQYFGPGTRLTVT.